The rows below give T cell receptor beta chains drawn from one sample of a study of vaccination effects on CD4 cells after COVID-19. Method: immunoSEQ multiplex PCR; TCRdb's copy keeps in-frame clones and lacks some. The sample yields about 17,000 clones, around 70% seen once. These receptors lack a known antigen. The source material was CD4+ T cells from PBMCs cultured with SARS-CoV-2 spike peptides, sampled after COVID-19 vaccination. The receptor source for this set is a human donor who had a prior SARS-CoV-2 infection. Both conserved end residues are part of each CDR3. The D gene is left open where the match is weak.

j_gene: TRBJ2-5
d_gene: NA
v_gene: TRBV7-3
CDR3aa: CASSLTSGIETQYF

j_gene: TRBJ2-3
d_gene: NA
v_gene: TRBV6-2/TRBV6-3
CDR3aa: CASSTLGRMGTDTQYF

j_gene: TRBJ1-2
d_gene: TRBD1
v_gene: TRBV3-1/TRBV3-2
CDR3aa: CASSPQGALYGYTF

j_gene: TRBJ2-3
d_gene: TRBD1
v_gene: TRBV18
CDR3aa: CASSLTTGGTDTQYF

j_gene: TRBJ2-1
d_gene: TRBD1
v_gene: TRBV7-9
CDR3aa: CASNYASGTGLHEQFF

j_gene: TRBJ2-7
d_gene: TRBD2
v_gene: TRBV11-2
CDR3aa: CASSLVLAVSSYEQYF

j_gene: TRBJ1-6
d_gene: NA
v_gene: TRBV3-1/TRBV3-2
CDR3aa: CASSRDNSPLHF

j_gene: TRBJ2-2
d_gene: NA
v_gene: TRBV18
CDR3aa: CASSTRRPAGELFF

j_gene: TRBJ2-1
d_gene: TRBD2
v_gene: TRBV18
CDR3aa: CASSWAGGPYNEQFF

j_gene: TRBJ2-1
d_gene: NA
v_gene: TRBV21-1
CDR3aa: CASSKEQDRGSDEQFF

j_gene: TRBJ2-1
d_gene: NA
v_gene: TRBV7-3
CDR3aa: CASSLRGLSYNEQFF

j_gene: TRBJ1-3
d_gene: NA
v_gene: TRBV10-3
CDR3aa: CAIRDQGLHSGNTIYF

j_gene: TRBJ1-6
d_gene: NA
v_gene: TRBV5-1
CDR3aa: CASSGGASTLGGNSPLHF

j_gene: TRBJ1-2
d_gene: NA
v_gene: TRBV2
CDR3aa: CASSVNRENYGYTF

j_gene: TRBJ2-3
d_gene: TRBD1
v_gene: TRBV27
CDR3aa: CASQLGQGTDTQYF

j_gene: TRBJ2-1
d_gene: TRBD2
v_gene: TRBV7-2
CDR3aa: CASSFLAGDGEQFF

j_gene: TRBJ2-3
d_gene: TRBD2
v_gene: TRBV7-3
CDR3aa: CASSPRGSTDTQYF

j_gene: TRBJ1-2
d_gene: NA
v_gene: TRBV4-1
CDR3aa: CASSPMWGARKEVRGYTF

j_gene: TRBJ1-2
d_gene: NA
v_gene: TRBV18
CDR3aa: CASSPVLRIPAGANYGYTF

j_gene: TRBJ2-1
d_gene: TRBD1
v_gene: TRBV7-8
CDR3aa: CASSFRQGASYNEQFF

j_gene: TRBJ2-5
d_gene: NA
v_gene: TRBV6-2/TRBV6-3
CDR3aa: CASSYLTTQETQYF

j_gene: TRBJ2-7
d_gene: NA
v_gene: TRBV7-6
CDR3aa: CASSGAGHGNDPQYF

j_gene: TRBJ2-3
d_gene: NA
v_gene: TRBV9
CDR3aa: CASSVGNSADTQYF

j_gene: TRBJ2-2
d_gene: TRBD1
v_gene: TRBV4-2
CDR3aa: CASSPPSGTGQTGELFF

j_gene: TRBJ1-1
d_gene: NA
v_gene: TRBV6-6
CDR3aa: CATDIRGNTEAFF

j_gene: TRBJ2-7
d_gene: NA
v_gene: TRBV18
CDR3aa: CASSPTDSYEQYF

j_gene: TRBJ2-7
d_gene: TRBD2
v_gene: TRBV14
CDR3aa: CASSRRLAGNPVDSYEQYF

j_gene: TRBJ2-7
d_gene: TRBD1
v_gene: TRBV5-6
CDR3aa: CASSAQGAGYEQYF

j_gene: TRBJ2-1
d_gene: NA
v_gene: TRBV6-2/TRBV6-3
CDR3aa: CASSYSPGPIWFF

j_gene: TRBJ2-7
d_gene: NA
v_gene: TRBV18
CDR3aa: CASSPRRTPYEQYF

j_gene: TRBJ1-6
d_gene: NA
v_gene: TRBV27
CDR3aa: CASSLEGRRSYNSPLHF

j_gene: TRBJ2-1
d_gene: NA
v_gene: TRBV4-1
CDR3aa: CASSQGWASRSYNEQFF

j_gene: TRBJ1-5
d_gene: NA
v_gene: TRBV9
CDR3aa: CASSVGQGTYQPQHF

j_gene: TRBJ2-7
d_gene: NA
v_gene: TRBV19
CDR3aa: CASSDTQRVEQYF

j_gene: TRBJ2-1
d_gene: NA
v_gene: TRBV6-6
CDR3aa: CASSYGPAESYNEQFF

j_gene: TRBJ1-1
d_gene: NA
v_gene: TRBV5-1
CDR3aa: CASSLDLRDTEAFF

j_gene: TRBJ2-6
d_gene: NA
v_gene: TRBV7-8
CDR3aa: CASSLHSGANVLTF

j_gene: TRBJ2-1
d_gene: NA
v_gene: TRBV5-1
CDR3aa: CASSLGISDYNEQFF

j_gene: TRBJ1-1
d_gene: NA
v_gene: TRBV7-9
CDR3aa: CASSFGMNTEAFF

j_gene: TRBJ2-7
d_gene: NA
v_gene: TRBV7-2
CDR3aa: CASSSQGTYYEQYF

j_gene: TRBJ2-1
d_gene: TRBD2
v_gene: TRBV7-2
CDR3aa: CASRQTSGNEQFF

j_gene: TRBJ2-7
d_gene: NA
v_gene: TRBV12-3/TRBV12-4
CDR3aa: CASSRTGEQYF

j_gene: TRBJ1-6
d_gene: NA
v_gene: TRBV19
CDR3aa: CASSSDWESSPLHF

j_gene: TRBJ2-3
d_gene: NA
v_gene: TRBV19
CDR3aa: CASSIVTLGTDTQYF

j_gene: TRBJ1-3
d_gene: TRBD1
v_gene: TRBV11-3
CDR3aa: CASSLWDRGPAGNTIYF

j_gene: TRBJ2-1
d_gene: NA
v_gene: TRBV5-4
CDR3aa: CASTQMAGDYNEQFF